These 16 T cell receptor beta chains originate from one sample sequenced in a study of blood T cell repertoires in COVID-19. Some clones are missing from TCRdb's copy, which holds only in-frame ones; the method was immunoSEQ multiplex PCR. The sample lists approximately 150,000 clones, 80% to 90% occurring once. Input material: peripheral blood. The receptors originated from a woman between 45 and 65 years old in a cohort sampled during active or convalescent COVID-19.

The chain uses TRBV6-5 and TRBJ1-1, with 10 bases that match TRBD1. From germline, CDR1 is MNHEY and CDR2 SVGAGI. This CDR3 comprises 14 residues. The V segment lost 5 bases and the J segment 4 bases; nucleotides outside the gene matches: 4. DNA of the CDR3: TGTGCCAGCAGTCAGACAGGGGGCGGCACTGAAGCTTTCTTT. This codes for CASSQTGGGTEAFF.

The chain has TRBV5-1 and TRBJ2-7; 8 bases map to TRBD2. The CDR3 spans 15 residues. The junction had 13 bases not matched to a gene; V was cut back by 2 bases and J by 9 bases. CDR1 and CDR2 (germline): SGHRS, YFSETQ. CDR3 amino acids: CASSLGSGGSRSQYF. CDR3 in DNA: TGCGCCAGCAGCTTAGGGTCGGGGGGGTCTAGGTCGCAGTACTTC. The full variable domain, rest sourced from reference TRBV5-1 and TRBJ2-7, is KAGVTQTPRYLIKTRGQQVTLSCSPISGHRSVSWYQQTPGQGLQFLFEYFSETQRNKGNFPGRFSGRQFSNSRSEMNVSTLELGDSALYLCASSLGSGGSRSQYFGPGTRLTVT.

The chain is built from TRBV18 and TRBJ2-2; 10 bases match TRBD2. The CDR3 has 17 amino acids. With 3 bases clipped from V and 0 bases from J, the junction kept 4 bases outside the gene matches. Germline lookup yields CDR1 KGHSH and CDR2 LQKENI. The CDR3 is CASSPQAGGPNTGELFF. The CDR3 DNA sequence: TGTGCCAGCTCACCTCAAGCGGGGGGGCCGAACACCGGGGAGCTGTTTTTT.

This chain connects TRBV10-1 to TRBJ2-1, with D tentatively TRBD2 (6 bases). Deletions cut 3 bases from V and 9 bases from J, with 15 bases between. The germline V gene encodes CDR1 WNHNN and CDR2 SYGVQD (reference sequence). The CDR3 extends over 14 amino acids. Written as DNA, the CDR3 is TGCGCCAGCAGTGATGCGGGGTTAGGGACTGAGCAGTTCTTC. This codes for CASSDAGLGTEQFF.

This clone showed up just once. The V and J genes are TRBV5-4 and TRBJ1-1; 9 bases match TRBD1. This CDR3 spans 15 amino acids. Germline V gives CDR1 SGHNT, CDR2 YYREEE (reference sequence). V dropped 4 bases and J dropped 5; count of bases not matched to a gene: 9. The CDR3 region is CASSTRDRVGTEAFF. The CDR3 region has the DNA TGTGCCAGCAGCACCCGGGACAGGGTTGGAACTGAAGCTTTCTTT.

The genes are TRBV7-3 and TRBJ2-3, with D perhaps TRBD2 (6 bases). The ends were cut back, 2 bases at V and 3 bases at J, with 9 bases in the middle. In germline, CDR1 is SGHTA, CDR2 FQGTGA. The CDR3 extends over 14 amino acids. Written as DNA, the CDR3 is TGTGCCAGCAGCTTAGGGGGGACTACAGATACGCAGTATTTT. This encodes CASSLGGTTDTQYF.

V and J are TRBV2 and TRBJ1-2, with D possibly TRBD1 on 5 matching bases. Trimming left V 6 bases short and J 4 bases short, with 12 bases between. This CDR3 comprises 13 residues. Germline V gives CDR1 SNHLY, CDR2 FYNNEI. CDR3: CASRVGGTYGYTF. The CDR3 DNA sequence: TGTGCCAGCAGGGTGGGGGGTACCTATGGCTACACCTTC.

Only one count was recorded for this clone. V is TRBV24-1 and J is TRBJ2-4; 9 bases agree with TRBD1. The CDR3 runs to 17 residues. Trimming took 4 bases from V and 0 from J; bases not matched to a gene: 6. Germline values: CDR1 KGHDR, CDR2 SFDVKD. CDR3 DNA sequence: TGTGCCACCAGTGACCGGGACAGGGTGCTAGCCAAAAACATTCAGTACTTC. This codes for CATSDRDRVLAKNIQYF.

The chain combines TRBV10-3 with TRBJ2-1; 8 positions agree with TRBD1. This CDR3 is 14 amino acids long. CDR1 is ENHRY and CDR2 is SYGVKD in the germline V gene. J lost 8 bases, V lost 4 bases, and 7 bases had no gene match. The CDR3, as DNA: TGTGCCATCAGTGGTGCAGGGGGCACGGATGAGCAGTTCTTC. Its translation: CAISGAGGTDEQFF.

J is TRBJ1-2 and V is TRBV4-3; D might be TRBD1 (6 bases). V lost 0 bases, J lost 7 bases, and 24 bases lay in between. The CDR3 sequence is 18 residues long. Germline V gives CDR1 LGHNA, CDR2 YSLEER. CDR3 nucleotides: TGCGCCAGCAGCCAAGATTGGCCCCGGACAACACTCAGGGGTGGCTACACCTTC. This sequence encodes CASSQDWPRTTLRGGYTF.

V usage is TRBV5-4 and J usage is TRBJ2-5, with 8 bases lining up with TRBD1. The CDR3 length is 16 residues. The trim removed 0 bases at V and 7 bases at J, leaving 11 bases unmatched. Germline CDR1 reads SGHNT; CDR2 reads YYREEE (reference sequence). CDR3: CASSLGGQVRSGTQYF. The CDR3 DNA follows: TGTGCCAGCAGCTTGGGGGGACAGGTCCGTAGTGGGACCCAGTACTTC. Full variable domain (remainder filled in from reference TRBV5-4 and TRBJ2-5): ETGVTQSPTHLIKTRGQQVTLRCSSQSGHNTVSWYQQALGQGPQFIFQYYREEENGRGNFPPRFSGLQFPNYSSELNVNALELDDSALYLCASSLGGQVRSGTQYFGPGTRLLVL.

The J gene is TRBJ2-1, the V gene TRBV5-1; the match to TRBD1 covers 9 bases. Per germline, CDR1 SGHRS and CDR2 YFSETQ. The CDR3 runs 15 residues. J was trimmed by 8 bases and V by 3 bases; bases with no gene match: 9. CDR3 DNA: TGCGCCAGCAGCTCCGGACAGGGGATGAGGGATGAGCAGTTCTTC. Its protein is CASSSGQGMRDEQFF.

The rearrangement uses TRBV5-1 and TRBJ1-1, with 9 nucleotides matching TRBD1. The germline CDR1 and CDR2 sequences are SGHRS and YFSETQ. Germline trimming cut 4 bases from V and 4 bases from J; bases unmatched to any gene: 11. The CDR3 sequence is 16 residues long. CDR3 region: CASSPTPQGAGTEAFF. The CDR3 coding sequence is TGCGCCAGCAGCCCGACGCCACAGGGGGCGGGCACTGAAGCTTTCTTT.

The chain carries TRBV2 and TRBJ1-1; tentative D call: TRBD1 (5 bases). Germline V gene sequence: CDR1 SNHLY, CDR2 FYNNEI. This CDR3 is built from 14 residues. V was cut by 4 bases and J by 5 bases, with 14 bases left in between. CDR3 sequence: CASSAQGIGTEAFF. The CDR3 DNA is TGTGCCAGCAGTGCCCAGGGCATCGGGACTGAAGCTTTCTTT. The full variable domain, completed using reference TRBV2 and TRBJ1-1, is EPEVTQTPSHQVTQMGQEVILRCVPISNHLYFYWYRQILGQKVEFLVSFYNNEISEKSEIFDDQFSVERPDGSNFTLKIRSTKLEDSAMYFCASSAQGIGTEAFFGQGTRLTVV.

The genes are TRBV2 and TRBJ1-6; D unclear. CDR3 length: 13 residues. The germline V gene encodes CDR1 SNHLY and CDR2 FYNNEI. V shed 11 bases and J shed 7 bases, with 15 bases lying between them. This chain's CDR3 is CAGVGLLNSPLHF. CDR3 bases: TGTGCCGGAGTTGGACTCTTAAATTCACCCCTCCACTTT.

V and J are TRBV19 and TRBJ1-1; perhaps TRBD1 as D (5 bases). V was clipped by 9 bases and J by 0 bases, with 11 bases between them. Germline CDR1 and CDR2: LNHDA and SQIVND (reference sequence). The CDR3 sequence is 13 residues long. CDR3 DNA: TGTGCCAGCTGGTCAGGGATGAACACTGAAGCTTTCTTT. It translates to CASWSGMNTEAFF.